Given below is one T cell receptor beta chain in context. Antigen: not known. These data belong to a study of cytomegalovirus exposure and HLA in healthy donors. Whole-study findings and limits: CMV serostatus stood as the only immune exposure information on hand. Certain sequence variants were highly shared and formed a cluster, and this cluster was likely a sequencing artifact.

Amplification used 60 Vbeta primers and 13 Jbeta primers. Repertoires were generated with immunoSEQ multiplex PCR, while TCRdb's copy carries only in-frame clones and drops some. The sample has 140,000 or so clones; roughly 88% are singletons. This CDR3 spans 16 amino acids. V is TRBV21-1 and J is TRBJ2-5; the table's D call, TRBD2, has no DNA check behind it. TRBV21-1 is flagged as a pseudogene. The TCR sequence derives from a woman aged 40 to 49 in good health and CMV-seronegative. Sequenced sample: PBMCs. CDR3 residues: CASSKTPSESEETQYF. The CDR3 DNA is TGTGCCAGCAGCAAAACCCCTAGCGAGTCAGAAGAGACCCAGTACTTC.